The rows below give T cell receptor beta chains drawn from one sample of a study of blood T cell repertoires in COVID-19. Repertoires were generated with immunoSEQ multiplex PCR, while TCRdb's copy carries only in-frame clones and drops some. The sample includes around 200,000 clones, about nine tenths seen only once; the top ten take about 20%. Input material: peripheral blood. The receptors were gathered from a man in his 70s with active or convalescent COVID-19. The conserved cysteine and the conserved F or W are not part of the CDR3 here.

v_call	j_call	cdr3_aa
TRBV19	TRBJ1-6	ASSQGDRLRDSPLH
TRBV11-2	TRBJ2-2	ASSNLAGVTGELF
TRBV3-1/TRBV3-2	TRBJ1-5	ASSPQRGQPQH
TRBV29-1	TRBJ2-2	STSSAGGPNGELF
TRBV28	TRBJ2-3	ASSLQGVGTDTQY
TRBV19	TRBJ2-1	ASSTPARTDEQF
TRBV9	TRBJ2-7	ASSVELAGGEQY
TRBV19	TRBJ2-3	ASSAGGLDTQY
TRBV7-6	TRBJ1-3	ASSLRPGERNTIY
TRBV27	TRBJ1-6	ASSYLTGPNSPLH
TRBV10-3	TRBJ1-4	AISGGGPNEKLF
TRBV20-1	TRBJ2-1	SAPGSLYQF
TRBV27	TRBJ2-7	ASSPRQGQY
TRBV10-3	TRBJ2-3	AISERGTRGTDTQY
TRBV5-5	TRBJ2-1	ASSLGLAGGQGEQF
TRBV5-4	TRBJ1-2	ASSLGAGLGGYGYT
TRBV7-2	TRBJ2-7	ASSLQGTKGYEQY
TRBV4-3	TRBJ1-1	ASSQDRGTEAF
TRBV6-6	TRBJ1-1	ASNEGAFGTEAF
TRBV30	TRBJ2-7	AWSLRGEQY
TRBV7-2	TRBJ1-2	ASSLRQSSGASYGYT
TRBV7-9	TRBJ1-2	ASSFRDSYGYT
TRBV5-1	TRBJ2-1	ASSLPGLYYNEQF
TRBV19	TRBJ1-2	ASTPGRGYRAKPSNYGYT
TRBV15	TRBJ1-1	ATSWIGGGTEAF
TRBV5-4	TRBJ2-1	ASSLGVLGAVNEQF
TRBV15	TRBJ1-5	ATSREIDRVQPQH
TRBV27	TRBJ1-1	ASSPAWGQTEAF
TRBV18	TRBJ2-7	ASSPTGTGFDEQY
TRBV10-3	TRBJ1-1	AILGTGGTEAF
TRBV19	TRBJ1-2	ASSLSANYGYT